The 10 T cell receptor beta chains below come from one sample, sequenced in a study of OX40 agonist ivuxolimab in advanced cancers. Method: immunoSEQ multiplex PCR; TCRdb's copy keeps in-frame clones and lacks some. Of about 99,000 clones listed, about 91% are singletons. Sequenced here: CD4+ or CD8+ T cells sorted from blood, sampled in a trial of the OX40 agonist ivuxolimab. The source is an adult with an advanced solid tumor such as melanoma, head and neck, liver or kidney cancer.

This chain joins TRBV4-3 and TRBJ2-1; 7 bases are shared with TRBD1. The junction had 9 bases not matched to a gene; V was cut back by 4 bases and J by 0 bases. Germline CDR1 LGHNA, CDR2 YSLEER. The CDR3 runs 17 residues. For the CDR3, the DNA is TGCGCCAGCAGCCCCTTGGCCGAGGGGGCCTCCTACAATGAGCAGTTCTTC. Encoded protein: CASSPLAEGASYNEQFF.

The J gene is TRBJ2-6, the V gene TRBV5-4; TRBD2 is a possible D gene (6 bases). Germline CDR1 SGHNT, CDR2 YYREEE (reference sequence). Trimming stripped 0 bases from V and 0 bases from J, with 10 bases between. The CDR3 loop spans 17 amino acids. The CDR3 here is CASSLGPAGSGANVLTF. CDR3 DNA sequence: TGTGCCAGCAGCTTGGGACCAGCGGGCTCTGGGGCCAACGTCCTGACTTTC.

The V and J genes are TRBV6-1 and TRBJ2-2, with 7 bases lining up with TRBD2. Germline CDR1 reads MNHNS; CDR2 reads SASEGT. The CDR3 runs 15 residues. The ends lost 4 bases at V and 4 bases at J; junction bases unmatched: 6. The DNA for the CDR3 is TGTGCCAGCAGTGCAGGAGCGGGAACCACCGGGGAGCTGTTTTTT. As protein: CASSAGAGTTGELFF.

This clone was found once. The chain has TRBV4-1 and TRBJ1-5, with TRBD1 as a possible D gene (5 bases). The germline gives CDR1 MGHRA, CDR2 YSYEKL. V dropped 1 base and J dropped 1 base, with 20 bases sitting between them. CDR3 length: 19 residues. CDR3 amino acids: CASSQGVGLGAISNQPQHF. In DNA, the CDR3 is TGCGCCAGCAGCCAAGGCGTAGGTCTTGGGGCTATAAGCAATCAGCCCCAGCATTTT.

The chain recombines TRBV11-3 with TRBJ2-1, with 7 bases that match TRBD2. Trimming cost V 0 bases and J 7 bases; bases outside gene matches: 3. Germline values: CDR1 SGHNT, CDR2 YENEEA. This CDR3 has 14 amino acids. The CDR3 coding sequence is TGTGCCAGCAGCTTAGACGGGGGGAGTAATGAGCAGTTCTTC. Residues: CASSLDGGSNEQFF.

This clone was detected only once. The chain combines TRBV5-4 with TRBJ2-5, with 12 nucleotides matching TRBD2. The end of the DNA aligns better with TRBJ2-7, so the J call may be wrong. The length of the CDR3 is 18 residues. CDR1 and CDR2 (germline): SGHNT, YYREEE (reference sequence). CDR3 sequence: CASSSSGTSGLSVYEQYF. Here the CDR3 DNA reads TGTGCCAGCAGCTCCTCCGGGACTAGCGGGTTGTCCGTCTACGAGCAGTACTTC.

The chain has TRBV6-6 and TRBJ1-1; perhaps TRBD1 as D (6 bases). CDR3 size: 13 residues. Germline V gene data show CDR1 as MNHNY and CDR2 as SVGAGI (reference sequence). Trimming removed 6 bases from V and 6 bases from J, with 14 bases in between. Written as DNA, the CDR3 is TGTGCCAGCAGACGGGACAAAAGTGCTGAAGCTTTCTTT. Protein: CASRRDKSAEAFF.

Points on this clone: One end of the junction is discordant with germline, which a read error may explain. The chain recombines TRBV25-1 with TRBJ1-4; a weak D match, TRBD1 (5 bases). Germline V gene data show CDR1 as MGHDK and CDR2 as SYGVNS. The CDR3 totals 18 residues. CDR3 sequence: CASSEFKSVTTIFDRPVF. The CDR3, as DNA: TGTGCCAGCAGTGAATTTAAGAGTGTAACAACCATCTTCGACAGACCCGTTTTT.

The chain has TRBV4-3 and TRBJ2-4; the D gene is possibly TRBD1 (5 bases). Deletions cut 0 bases from V and 7 bases from J, with 19 bases between. From germline, CDR1 is LGHNA and CDR2 YSLEER. This CDR3 is built from 17 residues. The CDR3 nucleotides are TGCGCCAGCAGCCAAGATAGAATATGGGGCAGGACGAACATTCAGTACTTC. Residues: CASSQDRIWGRTNIQYF.

The V call is TRBV6-4, the J call TRBJ2-1; D remains unclear. Germline CDR1 is MRHNA and CDR2 is SNTAGT. This CDR3 comprises 13 residues. The V end lost 5 bases, the J end lost 6 bases, and 11 bases lay between the germline ends. The CDR3 DNA reads as TGTGCCAGCAGTCCCGGAGTTCGCAATGAGCAGTTCTTC. It specifies CASSPGVRNEQFF.